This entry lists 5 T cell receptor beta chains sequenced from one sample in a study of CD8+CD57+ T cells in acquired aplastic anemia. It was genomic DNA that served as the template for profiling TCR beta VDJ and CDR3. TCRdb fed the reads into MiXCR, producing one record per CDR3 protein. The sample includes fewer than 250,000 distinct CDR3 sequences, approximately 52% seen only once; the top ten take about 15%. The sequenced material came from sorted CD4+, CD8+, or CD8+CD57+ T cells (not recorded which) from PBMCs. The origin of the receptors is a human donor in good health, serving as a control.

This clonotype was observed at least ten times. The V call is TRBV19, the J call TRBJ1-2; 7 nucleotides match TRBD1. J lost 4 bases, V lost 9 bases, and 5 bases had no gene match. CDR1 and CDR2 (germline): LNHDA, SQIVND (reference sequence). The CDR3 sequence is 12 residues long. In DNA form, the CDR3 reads TGTGCCAGCCACAGGGGTAGCTATGGCTACACCTTC. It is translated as CASHRGSYGYTF.

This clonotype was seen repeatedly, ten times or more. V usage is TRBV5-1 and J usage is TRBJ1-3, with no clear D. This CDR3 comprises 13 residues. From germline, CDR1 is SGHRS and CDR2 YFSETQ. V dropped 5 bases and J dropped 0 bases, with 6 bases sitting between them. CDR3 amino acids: CASRRDSGNTIYF. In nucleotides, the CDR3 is TGCGCCAGCAGGCGGGACTCTGGAAACACCATATATTTT. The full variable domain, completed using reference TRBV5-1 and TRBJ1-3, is KAGVTQTPRYLIKTRGQQVTLSCSPISGHRSVSWYQQTPGQGLQFLFEYFSETQRNKGNFPGRFSGRQFSNSRSEMNVSTLELGDSALYLCASRRDSGNTIYFGEGSWLTVV.

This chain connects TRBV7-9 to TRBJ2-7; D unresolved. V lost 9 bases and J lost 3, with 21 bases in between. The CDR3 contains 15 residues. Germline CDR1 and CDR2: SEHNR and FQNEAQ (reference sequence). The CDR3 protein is CASSMDPQEFYEQYF. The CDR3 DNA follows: TGTGCCAGTAGTATGGACCCCCAGGAGTTCTACGAGCAGTACTTC. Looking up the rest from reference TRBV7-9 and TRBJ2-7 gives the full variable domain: DTGVSQNPRHKITKRGQNVTFRCDPISEHNRLYWYRQTLGQGPEFLTYFQNEAQLEKSRLLSDRFSAERPKGSFSTLEIQRTEQGDSAMYLCASSMDPQEFYEQYFGPGTRLTVT.

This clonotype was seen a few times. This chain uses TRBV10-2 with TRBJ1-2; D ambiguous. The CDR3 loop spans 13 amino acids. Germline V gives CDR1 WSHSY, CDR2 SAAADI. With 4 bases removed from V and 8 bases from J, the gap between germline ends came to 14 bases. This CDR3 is CASSAAPERGYTF. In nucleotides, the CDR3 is TGCGCCAGCAGTGCGGCCCCGGAGAGAGGCTACACCTTC.

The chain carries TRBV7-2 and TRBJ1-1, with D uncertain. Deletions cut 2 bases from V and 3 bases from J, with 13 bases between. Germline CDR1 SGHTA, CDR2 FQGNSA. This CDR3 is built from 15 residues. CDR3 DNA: TGTGCCAGCAGCTTAAGGGTACCCCCCTACACTGAAGCTTTCTTT. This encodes CASSLRVPPYTEAFF.